This note documents a single T cell receptor beta chain sequence. Its antigen specificity is not known. No clone much larger than this one lies a single base away; base qualities are absent. This sample is drawn from a study of technical replicates of blood from several donors (TCRdb year 2017). The library was generated by the immunoSEQ multiplex PCR assay. The table was pulled from immuneACCESS by TCRdb, which kept in-frame rearrangements only. Such tables lose some clones; where checked, under half of the loss comes from unresolved V genes, and the rest has no known cause. In all, the sample holds 80,000 or so clones, and roughly 94% of those were seen once. The top ten constitute 0.38% of the sample. Spanning cysteine to phenylalanine, the CDR3 consists of 12 amino acids. Only the CDR3 DNA stays, 36 bases, in frame from base 1. Trimming at the junction amounts to 3 bases on V and 2 bases on J, and the germline ends lie 4 bases apart. CDR1 SGDLS and CDR2 YYNGEE were looked up in the germline V gene.

Sequenced material: T cells isolated from PBMCs. The sequence derives from a human donor in good health. The chain uses TRBV9 and TRBJ2-3; confidence is insufficient to name the D gene. The base sequence is TGTGCCAGCAGCGGAGCCACAGATACGCAGTATTTT. Translated, this is CASSGATDTQYF.